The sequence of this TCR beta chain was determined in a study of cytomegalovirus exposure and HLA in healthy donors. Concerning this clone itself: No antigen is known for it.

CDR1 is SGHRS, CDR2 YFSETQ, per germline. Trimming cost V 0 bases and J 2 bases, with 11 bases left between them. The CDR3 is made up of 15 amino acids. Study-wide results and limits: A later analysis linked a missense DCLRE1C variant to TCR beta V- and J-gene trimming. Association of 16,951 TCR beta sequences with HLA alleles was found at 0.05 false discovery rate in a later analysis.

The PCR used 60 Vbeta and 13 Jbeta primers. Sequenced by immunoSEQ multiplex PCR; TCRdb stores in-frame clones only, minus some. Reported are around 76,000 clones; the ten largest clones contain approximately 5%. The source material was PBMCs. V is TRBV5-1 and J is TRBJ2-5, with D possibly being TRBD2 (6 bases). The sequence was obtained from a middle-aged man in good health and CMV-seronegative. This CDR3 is CASSLAAGLQETQYF. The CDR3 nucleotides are TGCGCCAGCAGCTTGGCCGCTGGACTACAAGAGACCCAGTACTTC.